Listed here is a single T cell receptor (beta chain). Its antigen remains unidentified. There are no base qualities to consult, and no much larger clone falls within one base. V drops 7 bases and J drops 0 bases, leaving 10 bases in between. The CDR3 starts with the cysteine, ends with the phenylalanine, and has 13 residues. The CDR3 DNA has 39 bases and is translated from base 1. CDR1 and CDR2 are drawn from the germline V gene: SNHLY, FYNNEI. The sample is drawn from a study of T-cell memory formation after mild COVID-19 (dated by TCRdb to 2020 to 2023). With respect to the entire study: TCR sequence clusters from the two donors were largely donor specific. In two donors, T-cell clones that expanded and contracted after mild COVID-19 were followed by sequencing TCRalpha and TCRbeta repertoires longitudinally. Two young, previously healthy adult volunteers, one female and one male, were included in the cohort. The paper's findings and limits, for the study overall: Contracting CD4+ clones turned up mainly in the CM and EM memory subsets, whereas EMRA was where CD8+ clones were enriched. SARS-CoV-2 specificity was not confirmed for the second-wave clones peaking on day 37. Balanced CD4/CD8 phenotypes were observed for clones contracting from day 15 to 85, whereas a bias towards CD4+ was observed for a second wave of clones expanding from day 15 to 37. Some responding clones were detected in pre-infection memory, suggesting pre-existing cross-reactive memory T cells joined the SARS-CoV-2 response. Only a couple of mild cases were covered by the study, and larger cohorts that include severe cases with pre-infection samples were considered necessary.

PBMCs were isolated by Ficoll-Paque density gradient centrifugation. Sequencer: Illumina NovaSeq 6000. Using 5'RACE with constant-segment primers, TCRalpha and TCRbeta cDNA libraries were constructed, with sample barcodes and unique molecular identifiers added in the process. RNA was extracted from every sample with Trizol reagent. Libraries were amplified in two PCR steps, with a second sample barcode and Illumina TruSeq adapters added in the second step. Sequencing of the libraries was done on an Illumina NovaSeq, producing 2 x 150 bp paired-end reads. The paper's processing steps were these. With migec v1.2.7, reads were demultiplexed and then collapsed into UMI-guided consensus sequences. With mixcr v2.1.11, UMI consensuses were aligned to TRA and TRB V and J templates and assembled into clonotypes. Expanded or contracted clonotypes were those called significant by both edgeR and NoisET, with noise models trained on biological replicates. For edgeR calls, a false discovery rate-adjusted p below 0.01 and a log2 fold-change threshold of 1 were applied. PCA with hierarchical clustering of max-normalized trajectories of the 1000 most abundant clonotypes was used as exploratory dynamics analysis. Separately sequenced CD4+ and CD8+ repertoires were used to assign a CD4 or CD8 phenotype to each responding clone. TCRdb passed the public sequencing reads through fastp at Q25 and MiXCR, retaining productive beta sequences. Every distinct CDR3 protein forms one entry, paired with its most common genes and DNA. For this entry, the V and J calls and clone size follow TCRdb and not the study's own pipeline. In this sample the table shows 350,000 to 450,000 distinct CDR3 sequences, roughly 20% of which occur a single time. The leading ten clones occupy roughly 8.4% of the sample.

The sequence links TRBV2 to TRBJ2-7; TRBD1 might be the D gene, on 6 matching bases. The TCR originated in an adult woman who had mild COVID-19 (a few samples of this study predate the infection). The sample titles of this study are shuffled in the database, so cell type and time point are left out; the donor was told from shared clones. Material for sequencing was PBMCs or a T cell subset sorted from them (not recorded which). The bases are TGTGCCAGCACTCGGGACACCTCCTACGAGCAGTACTTC. This yields the protein CASTRDTSYEQYF.